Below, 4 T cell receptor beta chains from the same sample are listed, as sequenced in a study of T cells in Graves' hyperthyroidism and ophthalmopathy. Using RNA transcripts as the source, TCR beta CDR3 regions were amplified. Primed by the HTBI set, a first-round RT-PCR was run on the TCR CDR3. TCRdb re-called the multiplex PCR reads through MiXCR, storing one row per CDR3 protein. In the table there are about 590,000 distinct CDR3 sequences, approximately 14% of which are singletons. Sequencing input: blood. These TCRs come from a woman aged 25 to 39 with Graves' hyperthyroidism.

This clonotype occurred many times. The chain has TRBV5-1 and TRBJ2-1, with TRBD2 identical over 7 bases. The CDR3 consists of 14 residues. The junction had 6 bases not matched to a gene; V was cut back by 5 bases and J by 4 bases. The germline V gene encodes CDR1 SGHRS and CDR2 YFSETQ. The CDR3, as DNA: TGCGCCAGCAGAGCTAGCGGCTTGTACAATGAGCAGTTCTTC. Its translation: CASRASGLYNEQFF.

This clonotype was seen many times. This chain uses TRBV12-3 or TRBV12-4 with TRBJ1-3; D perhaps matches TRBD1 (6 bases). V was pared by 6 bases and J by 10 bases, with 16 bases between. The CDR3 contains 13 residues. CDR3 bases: TGTGCCAGCAGGAGACAGGCGGAGGGGACCATATATTTT. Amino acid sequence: CASRRQAEGTIYF.

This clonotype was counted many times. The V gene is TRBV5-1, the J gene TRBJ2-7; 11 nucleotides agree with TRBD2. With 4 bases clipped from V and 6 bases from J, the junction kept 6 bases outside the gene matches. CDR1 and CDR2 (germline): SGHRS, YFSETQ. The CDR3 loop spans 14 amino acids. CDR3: CASSELAGDGEQYF. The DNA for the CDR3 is TGCGCCAGCAGCGAACTAGCGGGAGACGGCGAGCAGTACTTC.

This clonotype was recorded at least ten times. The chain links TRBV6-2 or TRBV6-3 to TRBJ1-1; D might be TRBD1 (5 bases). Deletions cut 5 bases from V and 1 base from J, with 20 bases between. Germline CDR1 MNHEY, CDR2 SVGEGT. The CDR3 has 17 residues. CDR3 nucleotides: TGTGCCAGCAGTCAACCCAAAACGACAGTGTCGAACACTGAAGCTTTCTTT. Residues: CASSQPKTTVSNTEAFF.